The 22 T cell receptor beta chains in this list originate from one sample, sequenced in a study of blood T cell repertoires in COVID-19. Sequencing used immunoSEQ multiplex PCR; TCRdb keeps in-frame clones, though not all of them. Of 350,000 to 450,000 clones in the sample, less than 85% were seen once. Material for sequencing was peripheral blood. The receptors shown here come from a woman aged 18-29 years with acute or convalescent COVID-19.

V gene TRBV6-6 combines with J gene TRBJ1-4; 10 bases agree with TRBD1. Germline V gene sequence: CDR1 MNHNY, CDR2 SVGAGI (reference sequence). The CDR3 extends over 13 amino acids. V was pared by 5 bases and J by 10 bases, with 4 bases of the junction left unmatched. This CDR3 reads CASSLGQGGKLFF. The CDR3 nucleotides are TGTGCCAGCAGTCTCGGACAGGGGGGAAAACTGTTTTTT.

This chain links TRBV10-3 with TRBJ2-3; 10 bases align to TRBD1. V gave up 10 bases and J gave up 2 bases; unmatched junction bases: 3. Germline V gives CDR1 ENHRY, CDR2 SYGVKD. CDR3 length: 13 amino acids. The CDR3 DNA reads as TGTGCCACCGGGACAGGGGTCACAGATACGCAGTATTTT. Its translation is CATGTGVTDTQYF.

The rearrangement uses TRBV10-3 and TRBJ2-7, with 11 bases that match TRBD1. Germline V gives CDR1 ENHRY, CDR2 SYGVKD. V shed 4 bases and J 5 bases; nucleotides not matched to a gene: 4. CDR3 length: 14 residues. In DNA, the CDR3 is TGTGCCATCAGTGTCGGGACAGGGGGAAACGAGCAGTACTTC. Protein: CAISVGTGGNEQYF.

The chain uses TRBV5-4 and TRBJ1-6, with TRBD1 as a possible D gene (5 bases). Germline CDR1 and CDR2: SGHNT and YYREEE (reference sequence). This CDR3 contains 16 residues. The germline V and J ends were trimmed by 4 bases and 6 bases, with 17 bases remaining between them. The CDR3 region is CASSAARDFGNSPLHF. In DNA form, the CDR3 reads TGTGCCAGCAGCGCAGCCAGGGATTTCGGTAATTCACCCCTCCACTTT.

This clone was counted once. CDR3 nucleotides: TGTGCCAGCAGCTCACGGACTAGCCATGAGCAGTTCTTC. It translates to CASSSRTSHEQFF. J is TRBJ2-1 and V is TRBV9; 8 bases agree with TRBD2. This CDR3 has 13 amino acids. V was pared by 4 bases and J by 8 bases, with 5 bases of the junction left unmatched. CDR1 and CDR2 from the germline V gene are SGDLS and YYNGEE.

The chain joins TRBV4-1 to TRBJ1-2; possibly TRBD1 for D (6 bases). Trimming took 2 bases from V and 8 from J, leaving 21 bases between them. The CDR3 sequence is 16 residues long. From germline, CDR1 is MGHRA and CDR2 YSYEKL. The CDR3 region is CASSQPDRPLTGGYTF. The CDR3 DNA follows: TGCGCCAGCAGCCAACCCGACAGGCCCCTGACGGGAGGCTACACCTTC.

The V gene is TRBV4-1, the J gene TRBJ1-1; D ambiguous. Germline V CDR1 and CDR2: MGHRA, YSYEKL. This CDR3 is built from 13 residues. The germline V and J ends were trimmed by 5 bases and 4 bases, with 11 bases remaining between them. Here the CDR3 DNA reads TGCGCCAGCAGCGAGTCAGAGGCCACTGAAGCTTTCTTT. This translates into CASSESEATEAFF.

The chain is built from TRBV5-6 and TRBJ2-3, with TRBD2 matching 11 bases. With 0 bases clipped from V and 2 bases from J, the junction kept 2 bases outside the gene matches. Germline-derived CDR1 and CDR2 are SGHDT and YYEEEE. The CDR3 is made up of 16 amino acids. CDR3 in DNA: TGTGCCAGCAGCTTGGGACTAGCGGGATCCACAGATACGCAGTATTTT. This encodes CASSLGLAGSTDTQYF. The variable domain in full, completed from reference TRBV5-6 and TRBJ2-3, reads DAGVTQSPTHLIKTRGQQVTLRCSPKSGHDTVSWYQQALGQGPQFIFQYYEEEERQRGNFPDRFSGHQFPNYSSELNVNALLLGDSALYLCASSLGLAGSTDTQYFGPGTRLTVL.

V usage is TRBV6-5 and J usage is TRBJ1-2; the match to TRBD1 covers 10 bases. The CDR3 is 14 amino acids. Losses at the gene ends were 8 bases for V and 1 base for J; bases not matched to a gene: 4. Germline CDR1 and CDR2: MNHEY and SVGAGI. The CDR3 sequence: CASRGTGDNYGYTF. The CDR3 DNA follows: TGTGCCAGCCGGGGGACAGGGGATAACTATGGCTACACCTTC.

This clone was seen only once. The genes are TRBV7-9 and TRBJ2-3; possibly TRBD2 for D (6 bases). The CDR3 extends over 15 amino acids. Germline-derived CDR1 and CDR2 are SEHNR and FQNEAQ (reference sequence). The germline V and J ends were trimmed by 0 bases and 4 bases, with 11 bases remaining between them. The CDR3 region has the DNA TGTGCCAGCAGCTTAGCGGCGGGGTCCGCAGATACGCAGTATTTT. Translated, it gives CASSLAAGSADTQYF.

The V gene is TRBV29-1, the J gene TRBJ1-2; 7 bases agree with TRBD1. Germline trimming cut 6 bases from V and 1 base from J; bases unmatched to any gene: 8. The CDR3 spans 14 residues. The V gene's germline CDR1 is SQVTM and CDR2 ANQGSEA. The CDR3 loop is CSVAGTADNYGYTF. The DNA of the CDR3 is TGCAGCGTGGCCGGGACAGCTGATAACTATGGCTACACCTTC.

The chain joins TRBV5-1 to TRBJ1-2; no definite D call. The CDR3 consists of 14 residues. Between the trimmed V and J ends, which lost 2 bases and 1 base, there was a span of 9 bases. Germline CDR1 is SGHRS and CDR2 is YFSETQ. DNA for the CDR3: TGCGCCAGCAGCTTATACCAGGTTAACTATGGCTACACCTTC. It yields the protein CASSLYQVNYGYTF.

This clone turned up a few times. The chain combines TRBV5-1 with TRBJ2-2; D ambiguous. The CDR3 has 17 residues. The germline CDR1 and CDR2 sequences are SGHRS and YFSETQ. V lost 0 bases to trimming and J lost 2 bases, with 14 bases between them. CDR3 in DNA: TGCGCCAGCAGCTTGGGTTCGCGGAGAGATAACACCGGGGAGCTGTTTTTT. Its translation: CASSLGSRRDNTGELFF. The variable domain in full, with the rest retrieved from reference TRBV5-1 and TRBJ2-2, is KAGVTQTPRYLIKTRGQQVTLSCSPISGHRSVSWYQQTPGQGLQFLFEYFSETQRNKGNFPGRFSGRQFSNSRSEMNVSTLELGDSALYLCASSLGSRRDNTGELFFGEGSRLTVL.

This clone was observed a single time. The genes are TRBV19 and TRBJ1-5; D unresolved. Germline loops: CDR1 LNHDA, CDR2 SQIVND (reference sequence). The V and J ends lost 10 bases and 2 bases respectively, with 18 bases between them. This CDR3 spans 15 amino acids. The CDR3 region is CATEGLPVGNQPQHF. The CDR3 nucleotides read TGTGCCACAGAAGGACTGCCCGTGGGCAATCAGCCCCAGCATTTT. The full variable domain, in which reference TRBV19 and TRBJ1-5 provide the parts outside the CDR3, is DGGITQSPKYLFRKEGQNVTLSCEQNLNHDAMYWYRQDPGQGLRLIYYSQIVNDFQKGDIAEGYSVSREKKESFPLTVTSAQKNPTAFYLCATEGLPVGNQPQHFGDGTRLSIL.

V gene TRBV28 combines with J gene TRBJ2-7, with 7 bases matching TRBD2. Trimming took 6 bases from V and 1 from J; bases not matched to a gene: 9. CDR1 and CDR2 from the germline V gene are MDHEN and SYDVKM. This CDR3 is built from 15 residues. CDR3 amino acids: CASSSLPGLSYEQYF. The CDR3 bases are TGTGCCAGCAGCAGTCTCCCGGGACTATCCTACGAGCAGTACTTC.

The chain joins TRBV7-2 to TRBJ1-5, with TRBD1 identical over 8 bases. CDR1 is SGHTA and CDR2 is FQGNSA in the germline V gene. CDR3 length equals 15 residues. Unmatched junction bases numbered 6, after V lost 5 bases and J lost 3 bases. The DNA of the CDR3 is TGTGCCAGCAGCGCGGTGACAGGGGACAATCAGCCCCAGCATTTT. Translating gives CASSAVTGDNQPQHF.

The rearrangement joins TRBV5-5 to TRBJ2-7; no definite D call. CDR1 is SGHKS, CDR2 YYEKEE, per germline (reference sequence). Trimming cost V 2 bases and J 2 bases, with 8 bases left between them. This CDR3 contains 13 residues. CDR3 in DNA: TGTGCCAGCAGCTTAACAGCTCCCTACGAGCAGTACTTC. Its translation: CASSLTAPYEQYF.

V gene TRBV7-8 combines with J gene TRBJ2-3, with 8 bases matching TRBD2. This CDR3 is 16 amino acids long. Germline V gives CDR1 SGHVS, CDR2 FQNEAQ. With 5 bases clipped from V and 2 bases from J, the junction kept 9 bases outside the gene matches. In DNA, the CDR3 is TGTGCCAGCAGCCCGCTGACTAGCGCCTACACAGATACGCAGTATTTT. This gives the protein CASSPLTSAYTDTQYF.

This chain connects TRBV5-6 to TRBJ2-3; tentative D call: TRBD1 (6 bases). The CDR3 loop spans 16 amino acids. Germline V gene data show CDR1 as SGHDT and CDR2 as YYEEEE. The germline V and J ends were trimmed by 0 bases and 12 bases, with 23 bases remaining between them. CDR3 residues: CASSLALSQDSGPQYF. The CDR3 nucleotides are TGTGCCAGCAGCTTGGCACTCTCGCAGGACAGTGGTCCCCAGTATTTT.

The V gene is TRBV7-8, the J gene TRBJ1-2, with 7 bases aligning to TRBD1. This CDR3 has 14 residues. With V trimmed by 8 bases and J by 7 bases, 13 bases remained unmatched. The germline V gene encodes CDR1 SGHVS and CDR2 FQNEAQ. This CDR3 is CASGIQGLTVGYTF. In DNA form, the CDR3 reads TGTGCCAGCGGGATACAGGGGCTAACGGTTGGCTACACCTTC.

This clone was observed a single time. The rearrangement joins TRBV27 to TRBJ1-3; D remains unclear. The CDR3 extends over 13 amino acids. Germline-derived CDR1 and CDR2 are MNHEY and SMNVEV (reference sequence). V lost 5 bases and J lost 1, with 6 bases in between. CDR3 region: CASSPHSGNTIYF. The DNA of the CDR3 is TGTGCCAGCAGTCCACATTCTGGAAACACCATATATTTT.

This sequence joins TRBV15 and TRBJ2-5; 10 bases map to TRBD2. Losses at the gene ends were 3 bases for V and 5 bases for J; bases not matched to a gene: 15. CDR3 length: 18 amino acids. The germline V gene encodes CDR1 LNHNV and CDR2 YYDKDF (reference sequence). Written as DNA, the CDR3 is TGTGCCACCAGCAGCAGCAGGTGGACTAGCGGCTTTTCGGAGACCCAGTACTTC. Protein product: CATSSSRWTSGFSETQYF.